The 14 T cell receptor beta chains given below trace back to one sample, sequenced in a study of cytomegalovirus exposure and HLA in healthy donors. The PCR had 60 Vbeta and 13 Jbeta primers. Data came from immunoSEQ multiplex PCR; TCRdb stores just in-frame clones and leaves some out. The profile covers 200,000 to 250,000 clones, with roughly 75% appearing a single time and about 1.9% taken by the ten largest. Sequences were obtained from PBMCs. Every receptor here comes from a woman in her twenties or thirties in good health and CMV-seronegative.

The chain joins TRBV21-1 to TRBJ1-2; no DNA check was done on the table's D call, TRBD1. TRBV21-1 is annotated as a pseudogene. The CDR3 has 17 amino acids. The CDR3 region has the DNA TGTGCCAGCAGCAAAGAGCAGGCTGTTCCCCCCCACTATGGCTACACCTTC. Amino acids: CASSKEQAVPPHYGYTF.

The V gene is TRBV7-9, the J gene TRBJ2-2, with 9 nucleotides matching TRBD2. The CDR3 contains 17 residues. Germline V gives CDR1 SEHNR, CDR2 FQNEAQ (reference sequence). V dropped 8 bases and J dropped 1; count of bases not matched to a gene: 11. DNA of the CDR3: TGTGCCAGCGACCGGTCCCTTAGCGGGAGGAACACCGGGGAGCTGTTTTTT. This translates into CASDRSLSGRNTGELFF.

The sample holds one count of this clone. The rearrangement uses TRBV7-6 and TRBJ2-2; D ambiguous. CDR3 length: 11 residues. Trimming took off 5 bases at V and 7 bases at J, with 5 bases between the two ends. The germline V gene encodes CDR1 SGHVS and CDR2 FNYEAQ. The CDR3 region has the DNA TGTGCCAGCAGCCTAAACGGGGAGCTGTTTTTT. Translating it yields CASSLNGELFF. Variable domain in full (rest from reference TRBV7-6 and TRBJ2-2): GAGVSQSPRYKVTKRGQDVALRCDPISGHVSLYWYRQALGQGPEFLTYFNYEAQQDKSGLPNDRFSAERPEGSISTLTIQRTEQRDSAMYRCASSLNGELFFGEGSRLTVL.

The chain recombines TRBV19 with TRBJ2-1, with a weak D call TRBD2 (5 bases). This CDR3 has 16 amino acids. Germline-derived CDR1 and CDR2 are LNHDA and SQIVND (reference sequence). Trimming took off 5 bases at V and 1 base at J, with 15 bases between the two ends. CDR3 loop: CASSEEDSLSYNEQFF. For the CDR3, the DNA is TGTGCCAGTAGTGAAGAGGACTCACTATCCTACAATGAGCAGTTCTTC.

This chain links TRBV30 with TRBJ1-6; a weak D match, TRBD1 (5 bases). CDR3 length: 15 residues. V was clipped by 3 bases and J by 4 bases, with 13 bases between them. The germline V gene encodes CDR1 GTSNPN and CDR2 SVGIG (reference sequence). CDR3 loop: CAWRETVGYNSPLHF. CDR3 coding DNA: TGTGCCTGGAGGGAGACAGTGGGTTATAATTCACCCCTCCACTTT.

The J gene is TRBJ1-2, the V gene TRBV10-2; 7 bases map to TRBD1. This CDR3 has 15 amino acids. Per the germline V gene, CDR1 is WSHSY and CDR2 is SAAADI. Trimming removed 0 bases from V and 4 bases from J; junction bases left unmatched: 5. CDR3 amino acids: CASSESNRGGYGYTF. The CDR3 DNA reads as TGCGCCAGCAGTGAGTCGAACAGGGGAGGCTATGGCTACACCTTC.

This clone has just a few counts. V gene TRBV27 combines with J gene TRBJ1-2, with TRBD1 identical over 8 bases. This CDR3 has 13 amino acids. Germline CDR1 is MNHEY and CDR2 is SMNVEV (reference sequence). The ends lost 4 bases at V and 7 bases at J; junction bases unmatched: 5. CDR3 protein: CASSSRGPGGYTF. The CDR3 nucleotides are TGTGCCAGCAGTTCCAGGGGGCCGGGTGGCTACACCTTC.

This clone was observed a handful of times. The chain combines TRBV7-2 with TRBJ1-1; TRBD1 aligns across 7 bases. The V gene end was trimmed by 5 bases and the J gene end by 5 bases; junction bases not matched to a gene: 8. Germline assignment: CDR1 SGHTA and CDR2 FQGNSA. This CDR3 comprises 14 residues. The CDR3, as DNA: TGTGCCAGCAGCGAAGCTTTGGGACAGACTGAAGCTTTCTTT. Residues: CASSEALGQTEAFF.

The chain has TRBV5-1 and TRBJ1-1; D uncertain. The CDR3 sequence is 12 residues long. CDR1 is SGHRS, CDR2 YFSETQ, per germline. The V gene lost 0 bases and the J gene lost 5 bases, with 5 bases spanning the gap. The CDR3 DNA sequence: TGCGCCAGCAGCTTGGAGGAGACTGAAGCTTTCTTT. This codes for CASSLEETEAFF.

The genes are TRBV30 and TRBJ1-5; D ambiguous. The CDR3 length is 15 residues. V lost 2 bases to trimming and J lost 0 bases, with 11 bases between them. Germline V gene sequence: CDR1 GTSNPN, CDR2 SVGIG (reference sequence). The CDR3 sequence: CAWSNQDYSNQPQHF. The CDR3 coding sequence is TGTGCCTGGAGTAATCAGGATTATAGCAATCAGCCCCAGCATTTT. The whole variable domain, remainder taken from reference TRBV30 and TRBJ1-5, is SQTIHQWPATLVQPVGSPLSLECTVEGTSNPNLYWYRQAAGRGLQLLFYSVGIGQISSEVPQNLSASRPQDRQFILSSKKLLLSDSGFYLCAWSNQDYSNQPQHFGDGTRLSIL.

This clone was counted between two and nine times. The chain links TRBV19 to TRBJ2-3; 12 bases line up with TRBD2. Per the germline V gene, CDR1 is LNHDA and CDR2 is SQIVND (reference sequence). The trim removed 3 bases at V and 3 bases at J, leaving 4 bases unmatched. CDR3 size: 16 residues. The CDR3 here is CASSIPSGGATDTQYF. The CDR3 DNA sequence: TGTGCCAGTAGTATCCCTAGCGGGGGGGCGACAGATACGCAGTATTTT.

The CDR3 reads CASRGGGSRGTYEQYF. Written as DNA, the CDR3 is TGTGCCAGCAGAGGTGGGGGCTCCCGGGGAACCTACGAGCAGTACTTC. The J gene is TRBJ2-7, the V gene TRBV27; weak D call: TRBD1 (6 bases). The V gene lost 6 bases and the J gene lost 2 bases, with 20 bases spanning the gap. The CDR3 runs to 16 residues. Germline CDR1 MNHEY, CDR2 SMNVEV (reference sequence).

The chain carries TRBV5-1 and TRBJ1-4; D might be TRBD1 (5 bases). The germline V gene encodes CDR1 SGHRS and CDR2 YFSETQ. This CDR3 is built from 14 residues. Trimming removed 3 bases at V and 8 bases at J, with 14 bases between. CDR3 coding DNA: TGCGCCAGCAGCTCCTCGACCCAGGGCGAAAAACTGTTTTTT. Its translation is CASSSSTQGEKLFF.

The V gene is TRBV4-1, the J gene TRBJ1-3, with TRBD1 matching over 9 bases. The V gene end was trimmed by 4 bases and the J gene end by 8 bases; junction bases not matched to a gene: 9. Per germline, CDR1 MGHRA and CDR2 YSYEKL. The CDR3 has 15 residues. The CDR3 protein is CASSRKDRGWDTIYF. The DNA for the CDR3 is TGCGCCAGCAGCCGAAAGGACAGGGGTTGGGACACCATATATTTT.